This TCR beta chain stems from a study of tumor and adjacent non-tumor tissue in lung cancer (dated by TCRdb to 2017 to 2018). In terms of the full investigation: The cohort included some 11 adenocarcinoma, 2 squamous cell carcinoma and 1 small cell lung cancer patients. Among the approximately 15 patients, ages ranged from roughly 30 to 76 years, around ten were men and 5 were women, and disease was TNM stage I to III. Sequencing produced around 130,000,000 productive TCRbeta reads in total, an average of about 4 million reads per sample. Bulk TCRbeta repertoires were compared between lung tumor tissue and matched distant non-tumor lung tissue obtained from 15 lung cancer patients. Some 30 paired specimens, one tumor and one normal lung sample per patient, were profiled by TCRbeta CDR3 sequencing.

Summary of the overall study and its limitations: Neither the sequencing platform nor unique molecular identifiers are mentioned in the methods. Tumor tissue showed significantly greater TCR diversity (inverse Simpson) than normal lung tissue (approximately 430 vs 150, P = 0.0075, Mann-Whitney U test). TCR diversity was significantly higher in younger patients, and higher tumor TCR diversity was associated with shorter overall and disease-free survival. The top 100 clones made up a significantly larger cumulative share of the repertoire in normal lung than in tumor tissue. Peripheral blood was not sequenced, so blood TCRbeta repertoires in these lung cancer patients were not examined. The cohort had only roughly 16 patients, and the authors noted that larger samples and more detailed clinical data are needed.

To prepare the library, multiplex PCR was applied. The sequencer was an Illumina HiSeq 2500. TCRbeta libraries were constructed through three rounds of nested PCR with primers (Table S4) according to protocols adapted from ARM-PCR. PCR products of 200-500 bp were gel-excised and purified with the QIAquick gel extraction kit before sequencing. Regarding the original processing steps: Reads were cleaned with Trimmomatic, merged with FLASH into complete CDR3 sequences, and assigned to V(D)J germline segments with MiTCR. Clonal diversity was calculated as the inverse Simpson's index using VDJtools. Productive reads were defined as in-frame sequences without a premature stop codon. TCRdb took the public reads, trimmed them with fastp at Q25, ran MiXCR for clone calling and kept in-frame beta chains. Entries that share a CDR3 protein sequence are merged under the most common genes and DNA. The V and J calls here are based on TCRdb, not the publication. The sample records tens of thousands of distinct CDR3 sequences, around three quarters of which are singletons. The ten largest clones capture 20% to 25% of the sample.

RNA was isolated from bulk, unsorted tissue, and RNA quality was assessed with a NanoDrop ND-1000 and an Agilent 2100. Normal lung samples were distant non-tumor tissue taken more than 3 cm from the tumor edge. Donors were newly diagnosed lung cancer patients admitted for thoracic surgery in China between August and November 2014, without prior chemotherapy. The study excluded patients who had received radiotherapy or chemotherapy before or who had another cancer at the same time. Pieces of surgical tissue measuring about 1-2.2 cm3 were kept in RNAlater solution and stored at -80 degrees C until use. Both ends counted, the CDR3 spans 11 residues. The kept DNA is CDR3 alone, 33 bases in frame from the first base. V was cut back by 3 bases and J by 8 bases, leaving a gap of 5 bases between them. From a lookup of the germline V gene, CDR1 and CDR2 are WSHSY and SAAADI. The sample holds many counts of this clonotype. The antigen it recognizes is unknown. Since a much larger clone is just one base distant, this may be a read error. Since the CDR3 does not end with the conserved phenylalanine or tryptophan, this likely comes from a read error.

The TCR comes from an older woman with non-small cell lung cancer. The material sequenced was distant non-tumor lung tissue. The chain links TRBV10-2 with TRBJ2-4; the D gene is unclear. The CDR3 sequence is CASSELDIQYL. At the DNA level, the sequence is TGCGCCAGCAGTGAACTCGACATTCAGTACCTC.